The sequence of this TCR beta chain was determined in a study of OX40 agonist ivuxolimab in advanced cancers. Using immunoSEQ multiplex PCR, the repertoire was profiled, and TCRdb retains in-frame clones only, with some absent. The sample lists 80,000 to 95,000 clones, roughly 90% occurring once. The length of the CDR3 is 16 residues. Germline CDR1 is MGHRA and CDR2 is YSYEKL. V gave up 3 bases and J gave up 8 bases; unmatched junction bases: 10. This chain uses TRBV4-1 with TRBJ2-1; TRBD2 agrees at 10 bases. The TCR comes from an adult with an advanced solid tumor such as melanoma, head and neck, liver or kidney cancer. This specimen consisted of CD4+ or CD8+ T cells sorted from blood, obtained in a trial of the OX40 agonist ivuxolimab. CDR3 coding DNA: TGCGCCAGCAGCCAGGGAGAAGCGGGAGGGCTCCATGAGCAGTTCTTC. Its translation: CASSQGEAGGLHEQFF.